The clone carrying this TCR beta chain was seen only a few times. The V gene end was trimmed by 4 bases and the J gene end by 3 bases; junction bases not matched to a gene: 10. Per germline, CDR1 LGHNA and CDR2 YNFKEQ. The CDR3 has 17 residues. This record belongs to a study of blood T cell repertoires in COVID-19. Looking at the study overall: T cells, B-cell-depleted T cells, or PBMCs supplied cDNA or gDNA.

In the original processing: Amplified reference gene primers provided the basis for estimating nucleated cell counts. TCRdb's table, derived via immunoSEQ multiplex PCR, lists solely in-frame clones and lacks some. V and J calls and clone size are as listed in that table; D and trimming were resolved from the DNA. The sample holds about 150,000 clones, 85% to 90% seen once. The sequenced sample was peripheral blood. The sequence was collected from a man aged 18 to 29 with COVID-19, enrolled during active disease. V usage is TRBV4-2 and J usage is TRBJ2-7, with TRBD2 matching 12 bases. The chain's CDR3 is CASSRGPPTSGSYEQYF. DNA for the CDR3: TGTGCCAGCAGCCGAGGACCCCCGACTAGCGGGAGCTACGAGCAGTACTTC.